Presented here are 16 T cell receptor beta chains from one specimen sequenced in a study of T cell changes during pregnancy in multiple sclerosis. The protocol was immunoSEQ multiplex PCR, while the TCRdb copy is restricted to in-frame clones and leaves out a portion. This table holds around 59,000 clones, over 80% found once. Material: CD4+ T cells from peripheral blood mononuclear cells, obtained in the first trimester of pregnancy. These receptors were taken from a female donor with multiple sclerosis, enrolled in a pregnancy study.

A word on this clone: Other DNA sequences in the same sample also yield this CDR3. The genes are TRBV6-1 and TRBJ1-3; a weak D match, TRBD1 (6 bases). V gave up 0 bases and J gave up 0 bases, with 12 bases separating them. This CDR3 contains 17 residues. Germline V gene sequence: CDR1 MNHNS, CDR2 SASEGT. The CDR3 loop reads CASSEALRGYSGNTIYF. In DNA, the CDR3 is TGTGCCAGCAGTGAAGCACTGAGGGGGTACTCTGGAAACACCATATATTTT.

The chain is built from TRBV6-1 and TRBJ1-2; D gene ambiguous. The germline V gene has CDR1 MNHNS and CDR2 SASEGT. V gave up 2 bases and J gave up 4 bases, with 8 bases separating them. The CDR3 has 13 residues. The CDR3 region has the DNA TGTGCCAGCAGTGAAAGGAGTACCTATGGCTACACCTTC. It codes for CASSERSTYGYTF.

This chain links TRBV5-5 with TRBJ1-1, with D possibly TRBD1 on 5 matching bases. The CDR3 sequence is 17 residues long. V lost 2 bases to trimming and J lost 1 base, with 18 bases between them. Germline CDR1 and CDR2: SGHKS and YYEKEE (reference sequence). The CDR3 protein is CASSFSRAGRGNTEAFF. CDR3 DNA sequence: TGTGCCAGCAGCTTTTCCCGGGCAGGGCGGGGGAACACTGAAGCTTTCTTT. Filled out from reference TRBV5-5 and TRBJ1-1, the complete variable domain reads DAGVTQSPTHLIKTRGQQVTLRCSPISGHKSVSWYQQVLGQGPQFIFQYYEKEERGRGNFPDRFSARQFPNYSSELNVNALLLGDSALYLCASSFSRAGRGNTEAFFGQGTRLTVV.

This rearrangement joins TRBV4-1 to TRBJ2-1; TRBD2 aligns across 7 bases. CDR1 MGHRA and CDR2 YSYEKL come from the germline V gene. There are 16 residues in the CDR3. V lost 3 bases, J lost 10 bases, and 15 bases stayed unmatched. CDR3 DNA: TGCGCCAGCAGCCAGCGACCGAGCGGGGCGATAGGGGAGCAGTTCTTC. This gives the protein CASSQRPSGAIGEQFF.

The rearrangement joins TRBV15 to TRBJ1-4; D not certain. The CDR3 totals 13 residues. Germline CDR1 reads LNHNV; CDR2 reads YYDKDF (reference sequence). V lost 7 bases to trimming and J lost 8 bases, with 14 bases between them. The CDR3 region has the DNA TGTGCCACCACTTCGCGGGTGGTAGAAAAACTGTTTTTT. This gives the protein CATTSRVVEKLFF.

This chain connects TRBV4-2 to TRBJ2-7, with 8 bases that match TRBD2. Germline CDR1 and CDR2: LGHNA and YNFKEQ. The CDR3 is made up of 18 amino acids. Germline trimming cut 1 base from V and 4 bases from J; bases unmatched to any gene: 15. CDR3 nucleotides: TGTGCCAGCAGCCAAGGCATTTCCGTGGGACTAGTCTCATACGAGCAGTACTTC. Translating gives CASSQGISVGLVSYEQYF.

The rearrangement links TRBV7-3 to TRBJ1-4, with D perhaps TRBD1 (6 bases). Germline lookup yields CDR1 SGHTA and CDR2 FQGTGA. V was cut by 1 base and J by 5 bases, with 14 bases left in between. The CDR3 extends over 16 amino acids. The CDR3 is CASSLSRTAGNEKLFF. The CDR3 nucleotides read TGTGCCAGCAGCTTAAGCCGGACAGCCGGGAATGAAAAACTGTTTTTT.

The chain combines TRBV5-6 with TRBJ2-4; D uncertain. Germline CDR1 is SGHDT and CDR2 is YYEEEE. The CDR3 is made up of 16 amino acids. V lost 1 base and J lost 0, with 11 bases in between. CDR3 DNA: TGTGCCAGCAGCTTGAGGCAGACACTAGCCAAAAACATTCAGTACTTC. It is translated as CASSLRQTLAKNIQYF.

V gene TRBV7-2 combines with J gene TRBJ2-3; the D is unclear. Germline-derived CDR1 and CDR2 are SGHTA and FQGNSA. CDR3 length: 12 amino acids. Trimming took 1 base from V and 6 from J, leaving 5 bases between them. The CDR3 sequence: CASSLVRDTQYF. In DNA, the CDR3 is TGTGCCAGCAGCTTAGTTCGGGATACGCAGTATTTT.

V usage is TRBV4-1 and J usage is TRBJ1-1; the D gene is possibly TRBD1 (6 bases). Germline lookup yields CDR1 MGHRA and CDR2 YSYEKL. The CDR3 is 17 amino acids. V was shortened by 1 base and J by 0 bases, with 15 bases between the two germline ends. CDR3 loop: CASSQVGRGAMNTEAFF. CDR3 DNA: TGCGCCAGCAGCCAAGTGGGGCGGGGGGCAATGAACACTGAAGCTTTCTTT.

The CDR3 reads CASSLGGAPEQYF. The CDR3 nucleotides are TGTGCCAGCAGCTTGGGGGGGGCTCCCGAGCAGTACTTC. The chain couples TRBV7-2 to TRBJ2-7; maybe TRBD2 (7 bases). V was clipped by 3 bases and J by 6 bases, with 12 bases between them. The length of the CDR3 is 13 residues. Germline V gene data show CDR1 as SGHTA and CDR2 as FQGNSA.

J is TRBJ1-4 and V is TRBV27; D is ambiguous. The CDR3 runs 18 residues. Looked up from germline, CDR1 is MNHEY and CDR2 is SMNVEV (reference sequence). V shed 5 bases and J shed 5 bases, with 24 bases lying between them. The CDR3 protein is CASSEVACLLVDNEKLFF. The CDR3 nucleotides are TGTGCCAGCAGTGAGGTGGCTTGTCTCCTAGTCGACAATGAAAAACTGTTTTTT.

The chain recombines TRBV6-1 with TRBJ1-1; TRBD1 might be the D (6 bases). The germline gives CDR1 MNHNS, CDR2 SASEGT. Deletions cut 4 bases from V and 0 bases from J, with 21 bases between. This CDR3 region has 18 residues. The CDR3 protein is CASSALRGTHLLNTEAFF. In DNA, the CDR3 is TGTGCCAGCAGTGCCCTCCGAGGGACACATCTTTTGAACACTGAAGCTTTCTTT.

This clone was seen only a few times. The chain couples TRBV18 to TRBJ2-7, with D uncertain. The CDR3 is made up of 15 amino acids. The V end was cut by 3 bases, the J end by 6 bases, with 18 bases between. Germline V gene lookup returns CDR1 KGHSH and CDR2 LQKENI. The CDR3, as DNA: TGTGCCAGCTCACCCGATGCTATGCCGGTTTCCGAGCAGTACTTC. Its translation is CASSPDAMPVSEQYF.

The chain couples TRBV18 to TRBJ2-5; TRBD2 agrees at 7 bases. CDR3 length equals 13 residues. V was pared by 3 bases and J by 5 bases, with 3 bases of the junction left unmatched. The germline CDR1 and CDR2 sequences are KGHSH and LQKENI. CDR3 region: CASSPGREETQYF. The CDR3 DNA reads TGTGCCAGCTCACCGGGGCGGGAGGAGACCCAGTACTTC.

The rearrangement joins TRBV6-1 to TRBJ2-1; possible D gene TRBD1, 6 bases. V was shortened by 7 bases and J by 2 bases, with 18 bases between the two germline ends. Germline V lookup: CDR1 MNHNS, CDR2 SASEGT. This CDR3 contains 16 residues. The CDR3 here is CASTDEQGKPYNEQFF. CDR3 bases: TGTGCCAGCACTGACGAGCAGGGGAAACCCTACAATGAGCAGTTCTTC.